This is a list of T cell receptor beta chains from one sample in a study of control samples from healthy donors and cancer patients. Assay: immunoSEQ multiplex PCR; the TCRdb copy retains only in-frame clones and omits some. This table has 140,000 to 150,000 clones, 93% appearing once. Material for sequencing was blood. The receptors come from a young man in good health. CDR3s include the opening cysteine and the closing phenylalanine or tryptophan. A D gene is named only where the DNA matches it firmly. For some rows the clone size is stated as once, few or many, or as a class when expanded; others skip it.

D gene | J gene | V gene | clone size | CDR3 DNA | CDR3 protein
. | TRBJ1-1 | TRBV29-1 | . | TGCAGCGTTGAGAAAGGGCGGGCTGAAGCTTTCTTT | CSVEKGRAEAFF
TRBD2 | TRBJ2-2 | TRBV19 | once | TGTGCCAGTAGTATGTGGGCGAGGGTCCTAGCGGGAGGGCCCGGGGAGCTGTTTTTT | CASSMWARVLAGGPGELFF
. | TRBJ1-2 | TRBV12-5 | once | TGTGCTAGTGGACCCGAACCGGAAAACTATGGCTACACCTTC | CASGPEPENYGYTF
TRBD2 | TRBJ2-5 | TRBV7-2 | . | TGTGCCAGCAGCTTAGGTCTTAGCGGGAGGGAGACCCAGTACTTC | CASSLGLSGRETQYF
. | TRBJ2-7 | TRBV30 | . | TGTGCCTGGAGCCCAGCCTACGAGCAGTACTTC | CAWSPAYEQYF
. | TRBJ2-2 | TRBV5-4 | . | TGTGCCAGCAGCTTCGGCCGGACGAACACCGGGGAGCTGTTTTTT | CASSFGRTNTGELFF
. | TRBJ2-1 | TRBV5-1 | . | TGCGCCAGCAGCTTGGGGAATGAGCAGTTCTTC | CASSLGNEQFF
. | TRBJ1-2 | TRBV7-8 | . | TGTGCCAGCAGCTTATGGGGCGAGGGACAAGGCTACACCTTC | CASSLWGEGQGYTF
. | TRBJ1-2 | TRBV25-1 | . | TGTGCCAGCAGCTTCAACAGCTATGGCTACACCTTC | CASSFNSYGYTF
. | TRBJ2-5 | TRBV7-3 | . | TGTGCCAGCAGCACTTCGGTCCTAGCGACCCAGTACTTC | CASSTSVLATQYF
TRBD1 | TRBJ2-7 | TRBV19 | few | TGTGCCAGTAGTATAGCCCGGGGACAGGGGGGATCCTACGAGCAGTACTTC | CASSIARGQGGSYEQYF
. | TRBJ2-1 | TRBV6-5 | . | TGTGCCAGCAGTTACTCGATCCGTTCGGGCGGGATGGAGCAGTTCTTC | CASSYSIRSGGMEQFF
. | TRBJ1-5 | TRBV15 | once | TGTGCCACCAGCAGAGATCCCAGTCAGCCCCAGCATTTT | CATSRDPSQPQHF
. | TRBJ1-5 | TRBV3-1/TRBV3-2 | . | TGTGCCAGCAGCCAAGATTCGACGGGGAATCAGCCCCAGCATTTT | CASSQDSTGNQPQHF
. | TRBJ1-5 | TRBV27 | . | TGTGCCAGCAGTTTATCAGTGGAGTGGCCCCAGCATTTT | CASSLSVEWPQHF
. | TRBJ2-3 | TRBV28 | . | TGTGCCAGCAGTCCCGGAGACAGGGAGGTAACAGATACGCAGTATTTT | CASSPGDREVTDTQYF
TRBD2 | TRBJ2-7 | TRBV6-1 | . | TGTGCCAGCAGTGAATGGGCTAGCGGGAGTTACGAGCAGTACTTC | CASSEWASGSYEQYF
. | TRBJ1-3 | TRBV7-8 | . | TGTGCCAGCAGCTTAGACAGGGCCTCTGGAAACACCATATATTTT | CASSLDRASGNTIYF
. | TRBJ2-1 | TRBV27 | . | TGTGCCAGCAGTTTCGGGGCTAGACACAATGAGCAGTTCTTC | CASSFGARHNEQFF
. | TRBJ2-5 | TRBV30 | . | TGTGCCTGGAGTCCACTAGCAGGGGAAGAGACCCAGTACTTC | CAWSPLAGEETQYF
TRBD2 | TRBJ2-3 | TRBV7-2 | . | TGTGCCAGCAGCTTGGCATCCGCTAGCGGGGTGCGGGGTACGCAGTATTTT | CASSLASASGVRGTQYF
. | TRBJ1-5 | TRBV27 | . | TGTGCCAGCAGTTTATGGGCAGGCCAGCCCCAGCATTTT | CASSLWAGQPQHF
TRBD1 | TRBJ1-5 | TRBV6-2/TRBV6-3 | . | TGTGCCAGCAGTTACTCGCGCCGGGACAGGGGATTAGGGAAAGGCAATCAGCCCCAGCATTTT | CASSYSRRDRGLGKGNQPQHF